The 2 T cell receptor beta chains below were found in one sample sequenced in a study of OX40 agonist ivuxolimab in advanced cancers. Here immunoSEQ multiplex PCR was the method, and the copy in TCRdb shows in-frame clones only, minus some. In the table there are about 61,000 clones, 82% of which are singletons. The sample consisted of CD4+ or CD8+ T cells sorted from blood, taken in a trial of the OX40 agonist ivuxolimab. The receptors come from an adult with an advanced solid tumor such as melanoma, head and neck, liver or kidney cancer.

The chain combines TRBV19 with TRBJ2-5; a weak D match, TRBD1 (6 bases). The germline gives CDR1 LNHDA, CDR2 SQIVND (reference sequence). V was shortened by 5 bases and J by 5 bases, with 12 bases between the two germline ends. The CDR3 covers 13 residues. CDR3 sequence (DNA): TGTGCCAGTAGTGCAGACAGGCTGGAGACCCAGTACTTC. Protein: CASSADRLETQYF.

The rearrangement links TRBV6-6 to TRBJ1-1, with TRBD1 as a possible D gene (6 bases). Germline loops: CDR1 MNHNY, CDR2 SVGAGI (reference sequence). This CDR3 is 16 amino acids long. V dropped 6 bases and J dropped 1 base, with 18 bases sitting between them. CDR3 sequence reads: CASSPPRGARNTEAFF. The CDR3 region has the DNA TGTGCCAGCAGCCCTCCGCGGGGGGCGAGGAACACTGAAGCTTTCTTT.